This TCR beta chain was captured by sequencing in a study of shared clonotypes between healthy human individuals. Naive CD8 cells lacked CD45RO and underwent positive selection for CCR7, leaving out terminally differentiated effector memory CD45RA+ cells. The CDR3 covers 15 residues. Trimming took 10 bases from V and 2 from J; bases not matched to a gene: 14. CDR1 and CDR2 from the germline V gene are SNHLY and FYNNEI. Measured with immunoSEQ multiplex PCR; TCRdb has only the in-frame clones, and not every one. The sample has nearly 600,000 clones, nearly 97% seen once. Material: naive CD8+ T cells sorted from blood. The chain combines TRBV2 with TRBJ2-7; 7 bases are a match to TRBD1. The receptor was isolated from a woman aged 30 to 39 in good health. The CDR3 here is CATLTSTGTTYEQYF. CDR3 nucleotide sequence: TGTGCCACCCTAACATCGACAGGGACGACCTACGAGCAGTACTTC.